The 14 T cell receptor beta chains listed next were all sequenced from one sample in a study of response to subunit inactivated influenza vaccine (dated by TCRdb to 2016 to 2019). Library preparation employed RT-PCR. Sequencing took place on an Illumina HiSeq 2500. TCRdb reprocessed the public reads (quality trimming at Q25 with fastp, clone calling with MiXCR) and kept in-frame beta chains. CDR3 protein sequences are deduplicated, and each keeps its most common genes and DNA. Counted in this sample were almost 600,000 distinct CDR3 sequences; approximately 15% of them appeared once. The ten largest clonotypes hold over 8.5% of the sample. The sample was PBMCs from blood, taken roughly 13 days after vaccination. These receptors were collected from a man aged 45-65 years who received an inactivated influenza vaccine. Donor details come from another sample of the same person, matched by shared clones.

There are many counts of this clonotype. CDR3 DNA sequence: TGTGCCAGCTCAGATGTCCGGGAGACCCAGTACTTC. It yields the protein CASSDVRETQYF. The chain is built from TRBV18 and TRBJ2-5; D is unclear. This CDR3 comprises 12 residues. The germline CDR1 and CDR2 sequences are KGHSH and LQKENI. With 5 bases removed from V and 5 bases from J, the gap between germline ends came to 9 bases.

This clonotype occurred a few times. The chain joins TRBV11-2 to TRBJ2-1, with 12 positions matching TRBD2. This CDR3 is built from 15 residues. The V gene's germline CDR1 is SGHAT and CDR2 FQNNGV. After removal of 5 bases from V and 12 bases from J, the junction contained 11 bases not matched to a gene. The CDR3 loop reads CASSRGLAGLQGQFF. As DNA, the CDR3 is TGTGCCAGCAGCCGGGGACTAGCGGGCCTCCAGGGGCAGTTCTTC.

The gene calls are TRBV10-3 and TRBJ2-1; D not certain. The CDR3 has 12 residues. Germline CDR1 and CDR2: ENHRY and SYGVKD. The V end was cut by 0 bases, the J end by 6 bases, with 3 bases between. Here the CDR3 DNA reads TGTGCCATCAGTGAGTCTGGCAATGAGCAGTTCTTC. Protein sequence: CAISESGNEQFF.

This clonotype was seen a handful of times. The chain carries TRBV7-2 and TRBJ2-7; D is perhaps TRBD1 (5 bases). The CDR3 is 14 residues long. Trimming removed 5 bases from V and 7 bases from J, with 18 bases in between. Germline loops: CDR1 SGHTA, CDR2 FQGNSA. The CDR3 region is CASSRDRSKGEQYF. DNA of the CDR3: TGTGCCAGCAGCCGAGACAGATCTAAGGGGGAGCAGTACTTC.

The CDR3 DNA follows: TGTGCCAGCAGCCGAACACAGGGTCTGGGAAGCTCTGGGGCCAACGTCCTGACTTTC. Translating gives CASSRTQGLGSSGANVLTF. V is TRBV11-2 and J is TRBJ2-6; the D gene is possibly TRBD1 (6 bases). The CDR3 is made up of 19 amino acids. V lost 5 bases to trimming and J lost 0 bases, with 20 bases between them. Germline loops: CDR1 SGHAT, CDR2 FQNNGV.

The CDR3 DNA is TGTGCCAGCAGGGTAGACAGTGTTAATTCACCCCTCCACTTT. It specifies CASRVDSVNSPLHF. This chain uses TRBV12-3 or TRBV12-4 with TRBJ1-6, with D perhaps TRBD1 (5 bases). The CDR3 is made up of 14 amino acids. V was trimmed by 6 bases and J by 6 bases, leaving 12 bases between them.

This clonotype has just a few counts. V is TRBV2 and J is TRBJ1-1; D is unresolved. The CDR3 runs 15 residues. Per germline, CDR1 SNHLY and CDR2 FYNNEI. V was pared by 2 bases and J by 5 bases, with 15 bases between. The CDR3 coding sequence is TGTGCCAGCAGTGAATACCTGGCGCCGGGAACTGAAGCTTTCTTT. Protein: CASSEYLAPGTEAFF.

The V gene is TRBV7-2, the J gene TRBJ2-1; 10 bases agree with TRBD1. Germline assignment: CDR1 SGHTA and CDR2 FQGNSA. This CDR3 is 16 amino acids long. V lost 5 bases and J lost 6; bases outside the gene matches: 10. The chain's CDR3 is CASSPRTGTGANEQFF. Here the CDR3 DNA reads TGTGCCAGCAGCCCAAGAACCGGGACAGGGGCCAATGAGCAGTTCTTC.

This clonotype was detected many times. V and J are TRBV12-3 or TRBV12-4 and TRBJ1-1, with D unclear. CDR3 size: 14 residues. V lost 6 bases and J lost 2, with 13 bases in between. The CDR3 DNA follows: TGTGCCAGCAGCCCTTTAACCAGAAACACTGAAGCTTTCTTT. Protein: CASSPLTRNTEAFF.

The chain couples TRBV28 to TRBJ1-5; 7 nucleotides agree with TRBD1. The CDR3 is made up of 17 amino acids. V lost 1 base to trimming and J lost 4 bases; unmatched junction nucleotides: 10. In germline, CDR1 is MDHEN, CDR2 SYDVKM. This chain's CDR3 is CASSLSPYRGRNQPQHF. The CDR3 DNA is TGTGCCAGCAGTTTATCCCCGTACAGGGGAAGGAATCAGCCCCAGCATTTT.

This clonotype was seen a few times. The V and J genes are TRBV2 and TRBJ2-2; TRBD1 might be the D (6 bases). Germline V gene data show CDR1 as SNHLY and CDR2 as FYNNEI. Trimming removed 3 bases from V and 5 bases from J, with 7 bases in between. The CDR3 is 13 amino acids. CDR3: CASSDTGTGELFF. CDR3 in DNA: TGTGCCAGCAGTGATACAGGGACCGGGGAGCTGTTTTTT.

This chain uses TRBV7-2 with TRBJ2-7; unclear D gene. V was pared by 0 bases and J by 0 bases, with 6 bases between. This CDR3 region has 14 residues. Germline V gene sequence: CDR1 SGHTA, CDR2 FQGNSA. The CDR3 here is CASSLAPDSYEQYF. The DNA for the CDR3 is TGTGCCAGCAGCTTAGCCCCAGACTCCTACGAGCAGTACTTC.

This clonotype was detected only a few times. The chain combines TRBV19 with TRBJ1-2, with D tentatively TRBD1 (5 bases). V lost 8 bases and J lost 3, with 16 bases in between. The CDR3 is made up of 14 amino acids. Germline CDR1 reads LNHDA; CDR2 reads SQIVND (reference sequence). Here the CDR3 DNA reads TGTGCCAGTGCTTTAGGGTCCAGGGACTATGGCTACACCTTC. Translating gives CASALGSRDYGYTF.

This clonotype was detected only a few times. The rearrangement uses TRBV20-1 and TRBJ1-5; 7 bases match TRBD1. This CDR3 comprises 13 residues. Germline V gives CDR1 DFQATT, CDR2 SNEGSKA (reference sequence). After removal of 5 bases from V and 7 bases from J, the junction contained 8 bases not matched to a gene. DNA for the CDR3: TGCAGTGCTGGGACAGCGGCTGGACAGCCCCAGCATTTT. Its translation is CSAGTAAGQPQHF.